This T cell receptor (beta chain) is drawn from a study of blood T cell repertoires in COVID-19. As for the study in general: COVID-19 samples, acute and convalescent, were from the United States, Italy and Spain.

Trimming took 4 bases from V and 10 from J; bases not matched to a gene: 2. Germline CDR1 is MNHEY and CDR2 is SVGAGI. The CDR3 has 11 residues. The repertoire was sequenced with immunoSEQ multiplex PCR; TCRdb's copy has only in-frame clones and lacks some. Of approximately 300,000 clones listed, about 85% are singletons. Those who participated ranged in age from roughly 18 to 90 years and resided in roughly 26 US areas. The sequenced sample was PBMCs or T cells enriched from blood (not recorded which). The genes are TRBV6-5 and TRBJ1-1; 8 bases are a match to TRBD1. This TCR was recovered from a woman aged 30 to 39 who had recovered from COVID-19. DNA for the CDR3: TGTGCCAGCAGTTCAGGACAGGGAGCTTTCTTT. Its protein is CASSSGQGAFF.